This is a list of T cell receptor beta chains from one sample in a study of T cells in Graves' hyperthyroidism and ophthalmopathy. One entry per CDR3 protein results from TCRdb running MiXCR on the multiplex PCR reads. The sample records fewer than 350,000 distinct CDR3 sequences, roughly an eighth being singletons. Sequences were obtained from blood. All receptors derive from a woman aged 40 to 55 with Graves' hyperthyroidism. CDR3s include the opening cysteine and the closing phenylalanine or tryptophan. D genes are given only for firm matches. Clone size, where shown, is once, few, many, or a class for clones that have expanded.

D gene	V gene	clone size	J gene	CDR3 DNA	CDR3 protein
TRBD2	TRBV6-5	.	TRBJ2-2	TGTGCCAGCAGTTATATGCTAGCGGGAGTATCCGGGGAGCTGTTTTTT	CASSYMLAGVSGELFF
.	TRBV10-1	many	TRBJ2-3	TGCGCCAGCAGTGAGGGTGGGAGCACAGATACGCAGTATTTT	CASSEGGSTDTQYF
.	TRBV5-1	many	TRBJ2-2	TGCGCCAGCAGCTACGGACAGGGAGGGCACACCGGGGAGCTGTTTTTT	CASSYGQGGHTGELFF
.	TRBV6-2/TRBV6-3	.	TRBJ2-3	TGTGCCAGCAGCCGGGGAGCGGACGTCACAGATACGCAGTATTTT	CASSRGADVTDTQYF
TRBD2	TRBV11-2	many	TRBJ2-3	TGTGCCAGCAGCTCCTTAGCGGGGACCGCAGATACGCAGTATTTT	CASSSLAGTADTQYF
TRBD1	TRBV7-8	.	TRBJ2-5	TGTGCCAGCAGCTCAACCGGGACAGTCCAAGAGACCCAGTACTTC	CASSSTGTVQETQYF
TRBD1	TRBV6-5	.	TRBJ1-3	TGTGCCAGCAGCTTGGGACAGGGTGCCTACACCATATATTTT	CASSLGQGAYTIYF
TRBD2	TRBV3-1	.	TRBJ2-2	TGTGCCAGCAGCCAAGAAGGAGCGGGAGCCCTCGGGGAGCTGTTTTTT	CASSQEGAGALGELFF
TRBD1	TRBV19	few	TRBJ1-1	TGTGCCAGTAGTATAAGGACAGGGGGGTCCCACACTGAAGCTTTCTTT	CASSIRTGGSHTEAFF
.	TRBV9	.	TRBJ1-2	TGTGCCAGCAGCCCCCGCGGGGGGGATGGCTACACCTTC	CASSPRGGDGYTF
TRBD2	TRBV5-6	.	TRBJ2-1	TGTGCCAGCAGCTTGGCCGGACTAGCGGGAGTATATGAGCAGTTCTTC	CASSLAGLAGVYEQFF
.	TRBV28	many	TRBJ1-6	TGTGCCAGCAGTGGGCGGGGACTTCTTTCACCCCTCCACTTT	CASSGRGLLSPLHF